These 20 T cell receptor beta chains were all obtained from the same sample, sequenced in a study of cytomegalovirus exposure and HLA in healthy donors. Use of 60 Vbeta and 13 Jbeta primers characterized the PCR. Only in-frame clones appear in the TCRdb table, and some are missing; sequencing was by immunoSEQ multiplex PCR. Of fewer than 150,000 clones in the sample, 74% were seen once. What was sequenced was PBMCs. The receptors come from a woman aged 45-59 years in good health and CMV-seropositive.

This chain joins TRBV6-1 and TRBJ2-5; TRBD1 aligns across 7 bases. Germline V gene lookup returns CDR1 MNHNS and CDR2 SASEGT. The CDR3 has 13 amino acids. V shed 10 bases and J 1 base; nucleotides not matched to a gene: 6. CDR3 residues: CATGQRLQETQYF. Written as DNA, the CDR3 is TGTGCCACGGGACAGCGACTCCAAGAGACCCAGTACTTC.

The CDR3 region has the DNA TGTGCCAGCAGCTACAGGGGTTGGAGCAATCAGCCCCAGCATTTT. It encodes CASSYRGWSNQPQHF. The rearrangement links TRBV9 to TRBJ1-5; TRBD1 aligns across 7 bases. The CDR3 sequence is 15 residues long. Germline V gene lookup returns CDR1 SGDLS and CDR2 YYNGEE. The junction had 5 bases not matched to a gene; V was cut back by 4 bases and J by 1 base.

The chain has TRBV6-5 and TRBJ2-7; a weak D match, TRBD2 (5 bases). This CDR3 is built from 14 residues. In germline, CDR1 is MNHEY, CDR2 SVGAGI. V shed 0 bases and J shed 4 bases, with 10 bases lying between them. The CDR3 DNA follows: TGTGCCAGCAGTTACTCACTAGTTGGGTACGAGCAGTACTTC. Translation gives CASSYSLVGYEQYF.

The chain carries TRBV13 and TRBJ2-7, with 7 bases identical to TRBD2. Germline V lookup: CDR1 PRHDT, CDR2 FYEKMQ (reference sequence). The V segment lost 0 bases and the J segment 1 base; nucleotides outside the gene matches: 6. The CDR3 is made up of 16 amino acids. The CDR3 spells CASSLGLGGVSYEQYF. The CDR3 DNA sequence: TGTGCCAGCAGCTTAGGCCTTGGGGGGGTGTCCTACGAGCAGTACTTC.

The chain employs TRBV27 and TRBJ2-4, with D possibly matching TRBD1 (6 bases). This CDR3 has 15 residues. The germline V and J ends were trimmed by 0 bases and 7 bases, with 13 bases remaining between them. Germline V gene sequence: CDR1 MNHEY, CDR2 SMNVEV (reference sequence). The chain's CDR3 is CASSLSRDRPNIQYF. CDR3 sequence (DNA): TGTGCCAGCAGTTTATCCCGCGACAGGCCCAACATTCAGTACTTC.

The rearrangement links TRBV5-4 to TRBJ2-5; 8 bases line up with TRBD2. The CDR3 extends over 15 amino acids. Per the germline V gene, CDR1 is SGHNT and CDR2 is YYREEE (reference sequence). V lost 0 bases to trimming and J lost 5 bases; unmatched junction nucleotides: 6. Written as DNA, the CDR3 is TGTGCCAGCAGCTTGGGCGGGGGGAGTTGGGAGACCCAGTACTTC. This sequence encodes CASSLGGGSWETQYF.

The chain is built from TRBV6-5 and TRBJ2-5; 8 bases align to TRBD1. With V trimmed by 6 bases and J by 1 base, 4 bases remained unmatched. This CDR3 region has 14 residues. Germline V lookup: CDR1 MNHEY, CDR2 SVGAGI. This CDR3 reads CASSRDRGQETQYF. As DNA, the CDR3 is TGTGCCAGCAGCCGAGACAGGGGCCAAGAGACCCAGTACTTC.

The chain carries TRBV11-3 and TRBJ1-1; maybe TRBD1 (6 bases). Trimming removed 2 bases from V and 6 bases from J, with 16 bases in between. The CDR3 extends over 15 amino acids. The germline V gene encodes CDR1 SGHNT and CDR2 YENEEA. The CDR3: CASSLTGRGRAEAFF. The CDR3 coding sequence is TGTGCCAGCAGCTTAACGGGCAGGGGTAGGGCTGAAGCTTTCTTT. The full variable domain, completed using reference TRBV11-3 and TRBJ1-1, is EAGVVQSPRYKIIEKKQPVAFWCNPISGHNTLYWYLQNLGQGPELLIRYENEEAVDDSQLPKDRFSAERLKGVDSTLKIQPAELGDSAVYLCASSLTGRGRAEAFFGQGTRLTVV.

CDR3 DNA sequence: TGTGCCAGCAGCTTAGTGTGGAAGGCAACTACCTACGAGCAGTACTTC. Translating it yields CASSLVWKATTYEQYF. The chain employs TRBV7-6 and TRBJ2-5; D remains unclear. The J call may be incorrect, as the DNA end agrees better with TRBJ2-7. Per germline, CDR1 SGHVS and CDR2 FNYEAQ. CDR3 size: 16 residues.

The chain links TRBV7-2 to TRBJ2-4, with TRBD1 identical over 9 bases. This CDR3 contains 17 residues. Germline V gene sequence: CDR1 SGHTA, CDR2 FQGNSA. After removal of 5 bases from V and 0 bases from J, the junction contained 8 bases not matched to a gene. CDR3 sequence reads: CASSPGTGSVAKNIQYF. DNA of the CDR3: TGTGCCAGCAGCCCCGGGACAGGGTCAGTAGCCAAAAACATTCAGTACTTC.

This chain uses TRBV11-1 with TRBJ2-1, with TRBD1 matching 7 bases. The trim removed 5 bases at V and 4 bases at J, leaving 2 bases unmatched. The CDR3 is made up of 13 amino acids. Per germline, CDR1 SGHAT and CDR2 FQDESV (reference sequence). The DNA of the CDR3 is TGTGCCAGCAGCCGGGACAGATACAATGAGCAGTTCTTC. It is translated as CASSRDRYNEQFF.

This rearrangement joins TRBV7-2 to TRBJ2-5; TRBD2 agrees at 7 bases. This CDR3 is 16 amino acids long. The V and J ends lost 5 bases and 4 bases, in that order; junction bases with no gene match: 13. CDR1 and CDR2 from the germline V gene are SGHTA and FQGNSA. This chain's CDR3 is CASSPTTGRGAETQYF. As DNA, the CDR3 is TGTGCCAGCAGCCCTACCACGGGGAGGGGAGCAGAGACCCAGTACTTC.

J is TRBJ2-5 and V is TRBV7-2; D call uncertain. The end of the DNA fits TRBJ2-7 better, so the J call may be wrong. The CDR3 covers 15 residues. Germline CDR1 reads SGHTA; CDR2 reads FQGNSA. CDR3 coding DNA: TGTGCCAGCAGCTTAGCGCGAAGTGCGGCTCACGAGCAGTACTTC. Amino acids: CASSLARSAAHEQYF.

This clone has a handful of counts. The chain joins TRBV30 to TRBJ1-2, with no clear D. From germline, CDR1 is GTSNPN and CDR2 SVGIG (reference sequence). There are 12 residues in the CDR3. V lost 3 bases to trimming and J lost 4 bases, with 9 bases between them. Written as DNA, the CDR3 is TGTGCCTGGAGAGGAGGAGGCTATGGCTACACCTTC. Protein product: CAWRGGGYGYTF.

V and J are TRBV4-3 and TRBJ2-2; D uncertain. V was shortened by 0 bases and J by 7 bases, with 9 bases between the two germline ends. Germline values: CDR1 LGHNA, CDR2 YSLEER. The CDR3 length is 14 residues. This CDR3 is CASSQDAVNGELFF. The CDR3, as DNA: TGCGCCAGCAGCCAAGATGCGGTAAACGGGGAGCTGTTTTTT.

The V and J genes are TRBV10-3 and TRBJ1-4, with D hard to call. CDR1 is ENHRY, CDR2 SYGVKD, per germline. The CDR3 spans 13 residues. The V end lost 10 bases, the J end lost 0 bases, and 9 bases lay between the germline ends. CDR3 sequence (DNA): TGTGCCACCGGGGAGGCAACTAATGAAAAACTGTTTTTT. Protein sequence: CATGEATNEKLFF.

This clone turned up a few times. The chain employs TRBV7-6 and TRBJ1-3; D gene unclear. Germline values: CDR1 SGHVS, CDR2 FNYEAQ. Trimming left V 4 bases short and J 1 base short, with 14 bases between. The CDR3 is made up of 16 amino acids. DNA for the CDR3: TGTGCCAGCAGCTCCTCCGCCGGGAAGTCTGGAAACACCATATATTTT. Protein: CASSSSAGKSGNTIYF.

The rearrangement uses TRBV5-6 and TRBJ1-5, with 8 bases aligning to TRBD1. V lost 0 bases, J lost 1 base, and 0 bases stayed unmatched. This CDR3 is built from 15 residues. CDR1 and CDR2 from the germline V gene are SGHDT and YYEEEE. Here the CDR3 reads CASSLGTGSNQPQHF. The CDR3 bases are TGTGCCAGCAGCTTGGGGACAGGGAGCAATCAGCCCCAGCATTTT.

The chain carries TRBV9 and TRBJ1-2; TRBD1 is a possible D gene (6 bases). The germline V and J ends were trimmed by 4 bases and 0 bases, with 16 bases remaining between them. This CDR3 comprises 16 residues. In germline, CDR1 is SGDLS, CDR2 YYNGEE. The DNA of the CDR3 is TGTGCCAGCAGCCTAGAACAGGGATTAACTAACTATGGCTACACCTTC. Encoded protein: CASSLEQGLTNYGYTF.

The chain employs TRBV10-3 and TRBJ2-6; 9 bases map to TRBD1. There are 19 residues in the CDR3. In germline, CDR1 is ENHRY, CDR2 SYGVKD. After removal of 6 bases from V and 0 bases from J, the junction contained 12 bases not matched to a gene. The CDR3: CAIRPGQGNFRSGANVLTF. CDR3 nucleotide sequence: TGTGCCATCAGGCCGGGACAGGGAAATTTTCGCTCTGGGGCCAACGTCCTGACTTTC.